This entry lists 21 T cell receptor beta chains sequenced from one sample in a study of STAT5B mutations in CD4+ large granular lymphocyte leukemia. Produced via immunoSEQ multiplex PCR; TCRdb's table is partial and in-frame only. The table lists tens of thousands of clones, nearly 90% of them singletons. The sample taken for sequencing was CD4+ T cells from blood buffy coats. These receptors all come from a human donor in good health.

The chain uses TRBV5-1 and TRBJ2-7, with D unclear. Germline-derived CDR1 and CDR2 are SGHRS and YFSETQ. The CDR3 is 14 amino acids. Trimming shortened V by 0 bases and J by 4 bases, and 11 bases separated the two germline ends. The CDR3 sequence is CASSLAILGYEQYF. The CDR3 DNA follows: TGCGCCAGCAGCTTGGCTATCCTAGGGTACGAGCAGTACTTC.

The chain uses TRBV6-1 and TRBJ2-7; 7 bases fit TRBD1. This CDR3 comprises 14 residues. In germline, CDR1 is MNHNS, CDR2 SASEGT. After removal of 3 bases from V and 4 bases from J, the junction contained 6 bases not matched to a gene. In nucleotides, the CDR3 is TGTGCCAGCAGTGACTCAGGGGGTCCATACGAGCAGTACTTC. Amino acid sequence: CASSDSGGPYEQYF.

V usage is TRBV7-2 and J usage is TRBJ2-7; 7 nucleotides align to TRBD1. With V trimmed by 5 bases and J by 1 base, 5 bases remained unmatched. CDR1 is SGHTA, CDR2 FQGNSA, per germline. CDR3 length equals 14 residues. In nucleotides, the CDR3 is TGTGCCAGCAGCCCTAGACAGGGTTCCTACGAGCAGTACTTC. Residues: CASSPRQGSYEQYF.

This chain uses TRBV21-1 with TRBJ2-1; TRBD2, the D gene given by the table, was not confirmed from the DNA. TRBV21-1 is shown as a pseudogene. CDR3 length: 15 residues. CDR3 sequence (DNA): TGTGCCAGCAGCAGGAGGCTAGCGGGAGACAATGAGCAGTTCTTC. This translates into CASSRRLAGDNEQFF.

V gene TRBV19 combines with J gene TRBJ1-1; D unclear. Germline loops: CDR1 LNHDA, CDR2 SQIVND (reference sequence). Trimming stripped 3 bases from V and 7 bases from J, with 9 bases between. The CDR3 totals 12 residues. The chain's CDR3 is CASSMERSEAFF. For the CDR3, the DNA is TGTGCCAGTAGTATGGAGAGGAGTGAAGCTTTCTTT.

The chain links TRBV2 to TRBJ2-2; 10 positions agree with TRBD1. The CDR3 extends over 15 amino acids. The germline CDR1 and CDR2 sequences are SNHLY and FYNNEI. V dropped 6 bases and J dropped 4; count of bases not matched to a gene: 5. CDR3 sequence reads: CASRGGQGRTGELFF. The CDR3 nucleotides read TGTGCCAGCAGGGGGGGACAGGGGCGCACCGGGGAGCTGTTTTTT. The variable domain in full, completed from reference TRBV2 and TRBJ2-2, reads EPEVTQTPSHQVTQMGQEVILRCVPISNHLYFYWYRQILGQKVEFLVSFYNNEISEKSEIFDDQFSVERPDGSNFTLKIRSTKLEDSAMYFCASRGGQGRTGELFFGEGSRLTVL.

The chain has TRBV10-1 and TRBJ2-2; D is unclear. CDR1 is WNHNN and CDR2 is SYGVQD in the germline V gene (reference sequence). V was clipped by 5 bases and J by 2 bases, with 9 bases between them. The CDR3 consists of 14 residues. This CDR3 is CASSLVQNTGELFF. CDR3 DNA: TGCGCCAGCAGTCTAGTCCAAAACACCGGGGAGCTGTTTTTT.

This clone came up a few times. This chain links TRBV5-4 with TRBJ2-1; 13 nucleotides line up with TRBD2. Germline CDR1 and CDR2: SGHNT and YYREEE (reference sequence). CDR3 length: 18 amino acids. Trimming at V came to 4 bases and at J to 4 bases, leaving 11 bases not matched to a gene. The CDR3 nucleotides read TGTGCCAGCAGCGCCGGGACAGGGGGACTAGCGGGGTACAATGAGCAGTTCTTC. It encodes CASSAGTGGLAGYNEQFF.

This chain links TRBV9 with TRBJ1-1; no firm D call. V dropped 2 bases and J dropped 0 bases, with 11 bases sitting between them. The germline V gene has CDR1 SGDLS and CDR2 YYNGEE. The CDR3 spans 15 residues. In DNA form, the CDR3 reads TGTGCCAGCAGCGTCATGGACGGCATGAACACTGAAGCTTTCTTT. It codes for CASSVMDGMNTEAFF.

This rearrangement joins TRBV5-4 to TRBJ2-3; D is unresolved. V lost 5 bases and J 0 bases, leaving 13 bases between the germline ends. CDR3 length: 15 residues. Germline V gives CDR1 SGHNT, CDR2 YYREEE (reference sequence). CDR3 amino acids: CASSPWPGSTDTQYF. The CDR3, as DNA: TGTGCCAGCAGTCCCTGGCCCGGTAGCACAGATACGCAGTATTTT.

This chain connects TRBV27 to TRBJ2-5; 11 bases are shared with TRBD2. Germline V gene sequence: CDR1 MNHEY, CDR2 SMNVEV (reference sequence). The CDR3 length is 16 residues. Losses at the gene ends were 4 bases for V and 5 bases for J; bases not matched to a gene: 9. CDR3: CASSSTLAGVMETQYF. Written as DNA, the CDR3 is TGTGCCAGCAGTTCCACACTAGCGGGAGTTATGGAGACCCAGTACTTC.

The V gene is TRBV5-6, the J gene TRBJ2-7; possibly TRBD1 for D (7 bases). This CDR3 spans 15 amino acids. Germline V gives CDR1 SGHDT, CDR2 YYEEEE. Deletions cut 0 bases from V and 3 bases from J, with 13 bases between. CDR3 region: CASSLARRDSYEQYF. In DNA form, the CDR3 reads TGTGCCAGCAGCTTGGCCAGGCGGGACAGCTACGAGCAGTACTTC.

The J gene is TRBJ1-3, the V gene TRBV18; D is uncertain. The V end lost 3 bases, the J end lost 0 bases, and 15 bases lay between the germline ends. The CDR3 covers 17 residues. The germline gives CDR1 KGHSH, CDR2 LQKENI. CDR3 residues: CASSPKANGLSGNTIYF. The CDR3 region has the DNA TGTGCCAGCTCACCTAAAGCCAACGGGCTCTCTGGAAACACCATATATTTT.

The chain combines TRBV7-9 with TRBJ1-4; TRBD1 is a possible D gene (5 bases). This CDR3 is 15 amino acids long. CDR1 SEHNR and CDR2 FQNEAQ come from the germline V gene (reference sequence). The V end lost 1 base, the J end lost 4 bases, and 10 bases lay between the germline ends. The CDR3 loop is CASSLDRRINEKLFF. CDR3 bases: TGTGCCAGCAGCTTAGACAGGCGGATTAATGAAAAACTGTTTTTT.

V is TRBV7-2 and J is TRBJ2-3; tentatively, D is TRBD2 (6 bases). CDR1 and CDR2 from the germline V gene are SGHTA and FQGNSA. The V end lost 3 bases, the J end lost 2 bases, and 12 bases lay between the germline ends. The CDR3 extends over 15 amino acids. CDR3 sequence: CASSLGGLATDTQYF. The CDR3 DNA reads TGTGCCAGCAGCTTGGGGGGACTCGCCACAGATACGCAGTATTTT.

The chain employs TRBV6-1 and TRBJ1-5; D not resolved. This CDR3 region has 14 residues. Germline V gene sequence: CDR1 MNHNS, CDR2 SASEGT. The V and J ends lost 7 bases and 3 bases respectively, with 13 bases between them. This CDR3 reads CASIEGIANQPQHF. Written as DNA, the CDR3 is TGTGCCAGCATTGAGGGTATTGCCAATCAGCCCCAGCATTTT.

The rearrangement links TRBV27 to TRBJ2-5, with a possible D match to TRBD2 (5 bases). This CDR3 is built from 14 residues. Germline CDR1 is MNHEY and CDR2 is SMNVEV (reference sequence). V gave up 6 bases and J gave up 3 bases, with 14 bases separating them. The CDR3 protein is CASSPREGEETQYF. CDR3 nucleotide sequence: TGTGCCAGCAGCCCGAGGGAAGGTGAAGAGACCCAGTACTTC.

The genes are TRBV5-1 and TRBJ2-3, with 7 bases matching TRBD2. This CDR3 is built from 18 residues. Per germline, CDR1 SGHRS and CDR2 YFSETQ. V gave up 3 bases and J gave up 3 bases; unmatched junction bases: 16. In DNA, the CDR3 is TGCGCCAGCAGCTCGGGCTTACTAGCGCTGGGTACGACAGATACGCAGTATTTT. It yields the protein CASSSGLLALGTTDTQYF.

The chain recombines TRBV18 with TRBJ2-7; D is undetermined. Germline CDR1 and CDR2: KGHSH and LQKENI. Between the trimmed V and J ends, which lost 0 bases and 4 bases, there was a span of 7 bases. The CDR3 runs to 13 residues. The CDR3 here is CASSPPMDYEQYF. The DNA of the CDR3 is TGTGCCAGCTCACCACCGATGGATTACGAGCAGTACTTC.

This CDR3 is CASSQDPGLGSGELFF. CDR3 coding DNA: TGCGCCAGCAGCCAAGATCCGGGACTAGGATCCGGGGAGCTGTTTTTT. The rearrangement joins TRBV4-3 to TRBJ2-2; the match to TRBD2 covers 8 bases. Germline CDR1 LGHNA, CDR2 YSLEER. The V and J ends lost 0 bases and 6 bases, in that order; junction bases with no gene match: 6. CDR3 length equals 16 residues.

This clone was found a few times. This chain uses TRBV5-1 with TRBJ1-5; D gene ambiguous. Trimming shortened V by 0 bases and J by 0 bases, and 7 bases separated the two germline ends. Germline V gene data show CDR1 as SGHRS and CDR2 as YFSETQ. CDR3 size: 15 residues. The CDR3: CASSLDGYSNQPQHF. The DNA of the CDR3 is TGCGCCAGCAGCTTGGACGGCTATAGCAATCAGCCCCAGCATTTT.